These T cell receptor beta chains were read from a single sample in a study of blood T cell repertoires in COVID-19. The protocol was immunoSEQ multiplex PCR, while the TCRdb copy is restricted to in-frame clones and leaves out a portion. Of some 220,000 clones in the sample, approximately 85% were seen once. The sequenced material came from peripheral blood. The source is a man in his forties or fifties with COVID-19, enrolled during active disease. Both conserved end residues are part of each CDR3. Fields, in order: V gene, clone size, D gene, J gene, CDR3 DNA, CDR3 protein. D genes are given only for firm matches. Clone size is given for some rows only: seen once, a few or many times, or a class if the clone is expanded.

TRBV5-1	.	.	TRBJ2-5	TGCGCCAGCAGCTTACAGGGAAGAGACCAAGAGACCCAGTACTTC	CASSLQGRDQETQYF
TRBV7-8	.	TRBD1	TRBJ2-3	TGTGCCAGCAGCTTACAGGGGGCCGTCGTCGCAGATACGCAGTATTTT	CASSLQGAVVADTQYF
TRBV5-4	.	TRBD1	TRBJ2-2	TGTGCCAGCAGCTTGGGGGACAGAAGCACCGGGGAGCTGTTTTTT	CASSLGDRSTGELFF
TRBV3-1/TRBV3-2	few	.	TRBJ2-5	TGTGCCAGCAGCCAAGGAGGGATGGGGACCCAGTACTTC	CASSQGGMGTQYF
TRBV27	.	TRBD1	TRBJ1-1	TGTGCCAGCAGCGAGAACAGGGGGCAGAACACTGAAGCTTTCTTT	CASSENRGQNTEAFF
TRBV12-3/TRBV12-4	.	TRBD1	TRBJ1-6	TGTGCCAGCAGTTTAGGACAGGGTTCACCCCTCCACTTT	CASSLGQGSPLHF
TRBV5-1	.	.	TRBJ1-1	TGCGCCAGCAGAATCTGGGACATGAACACTGAAGCTTTCTTT	CASRIWDMNTEAFF
TRBV27	.	TRBD2	TRBJ2-1	TGTGCCAGCACCCCCGGGGGGGGGTGGAATGAGCAGTTCTTC	CASTPGGGWNEQFF
TRBV11-1	.	.	TRBJ2-1	TGTGCCAGCAGCTTAGCGGGGAGGGAGCAGTTCTTC	CASSLAGREQFF
TRBV6-6	.	.	TRBJ1-5	TGTGCCAGCAGCCCAGCCGCCCGGGGTCAGCCCCAGCATTTT	CASSPAARGQPQHF
TRBV11-1	.	TRBD2	TRBJ2-5	TGTGCCAGCGCGCGGGGGGCCGGAGAGACCCAGTACTTC	CASARGAGETQYF
TRBV5-8	.	.	TRBJ1-4	TGTGCCAGCAGCTTACCCGGGGGTGCAACTAATGAAAAACTGTTTTTT	CASSLPGGATNEKLFF
TRBV7-8	.	.	TRBJ2-7	TGTGCCAGCAGCCCTCGTACAGGGATGGACGAGCAGTACTTC	CASSPRTGMDEQYF
TRBV10-3	.	TRBD1	TRBJ1-1	TGTGCCATCTCTCAAGGGGGCAGCTTGAACACTGAAGCTTTCTTT	CAISQGGSLNTEAFF
TRBV19	.	TRBD1	TRBJ1-5	TGTGCCAGCGGGACAGATTCATTCAATCAGCCCCAGCATTTT	CASGTDSFNQPQHF
TRBV7-2	.	TRBD1	TRBJ1-4	TGTGCCAGCAGCTCCGGACAGGGGGCGTTAATTGAAAAACTGTTTTTT	CASSSGQGALIEKLFF
TRBV28	few	.	TRBJ1-2	TGTGCCAGCAGTCTAGCCCTTAACTATGGCTACACCTTC	CASSLALNYGYTF
TRBV18	.	TRBD2	TRBJ2-3	TGTGCCAGCTCACCTGGGACTAGCGGGGCCTGGGATACGCAGTATTTT	CASSPGTSGAWDTQYF
TRBV5-8	.	.	TRBJ1-2	TGTGCCAGCAGCTTGGTTGGACAGAACTATGGCTACACCTTC	CASSLVGQNYGYTF
TRBV3-1/TRBV3-2	.	TRBD1	TRBJ2-5	TGTGCCAGCAGCCAACCGGGACAGGGGGTTCAAGAGACCCAGTACTTC	CASSQPGQGVQETQYF
TRBV5-1	.	TRBD1	TRBJ1-1	TGCGCCAGCAGCTATGGACAGGGGGTTGATGAAGCTTTCTTT	CASSYGQGVDEAFF
TRBV6-5	.	TRBD1	TRBJ1-5	TGTGCCAGCAGTCAACAGGGGAGCAATCAGCCCCAGCATTTT	CASSQQGSNQPQHF
TRBV4-3	.	.	TRBJ1-6	TGCGCCAGCAGCCAAGAGCTTCAGGGGATAGGTTCACCCCTCCACTTT	CASSQELQGIGSPLHF
TRBV14	few	.	TRBJ1-5	TGTGCCAGCAGCAATACAGGGATGGATCAGCCCCAGCATTTT	CASSNTGMDQPQHF
TRBV19	.	TRBD1	TRBJ2-3	TGTGCCAGTAGTCAGGGGGCATCCGATACGCAGTATTTT	CASSQGASDTQYF
TRBV6-5	.	.	TRBJ1-5	TGTGCCAGCAGTCCCTGGGGGGTGAATCAGCCCCAGCATTTT	CASSPWGVNQPQHF
TRBV6-2/TRBV6-3	.	TRBD1	TRBJ2-7	TGTGCCAGCAGTCACCGGGACAGGGTTTACGAGCAGTACTTC	CASSHRDRVYEQYF
TRBV6-5	.	TRBD1	TRBJ1-2	TGTGCCAGCAGTCTTGAGGGGGCGGAGGGCTATGGCTACACCTTC	CASSLEGAEGYGYTF
TRBV28	.	TRBD1	TRBJ2-1	TGTGCCAGCAGTCCCCTGACAGGGAGCTCCTACAATGAGCAGTTCTTC	CASSPLTGSSYNEQFF
TRBV20-1	.	.	TRBJ1-5	TGCAGTGCTAGTTTCGTGGACTATCACAATCAGCCCCAGCATTTT	CSASFVDYHNQPQHF
TRBV4-1	.	.	TRBJ2-5	TGCGCCAGCAGCCCTCTCCGGCAGGCAGCCCAAGAGACCCAGTACTTC	CASSPLRQAAQETQYF
TRBV7-9	.	TRBD1	TRBJ1-2	TGTGCCAGCAGCTTAGCGGGACAGGTTAGCTACACCTTC	CASSLAGQVSYTF
TRBV6-6	.	.	TRBJ1-3	TGTGCCAGCAGCCCGGGACTCCTTGGAAACACCATATATTTT	CASSPGLLGNTIYF
TRBV5-4	few	.	TRBJ1-1	TGTGCCAGCAGCCCGACAGGTCGGGGCACTGAAGCTTTCTTT	CASSPTGRGTEAFF
TRBV4-3	many	TRBD1	TRBJ2-7	TGCGCCAGCAGCCAAGAGGGAGGACAGGGAATTTCCTACGAGCAGTACTTC	CASSQEGGQGISYEQYF
TRBV6-5	.	.	TRBJ2-7	TGTGCCAGCAGTTACACCGGGACAAGCTCCTACGAGCAGTACTTC	CASSYTGTSSYEQYF
TRBV18	.	TRBD2	TRBJ2-5	TGTGCCAGCTCACCACCAAATAGCGGGGGGCGAGAGACCCAGTACTTC	CASSPPNSGGRETQYF
TRBV5-6	.	.	TRBJ2-3	TGTGCCAGCAGCTTTTTCCAGGGAAGCACAGATACGCAGTATTTT	CASSFFQGSTDTQYF
TRBV15	.	.	TRBJ2-5	TGTGCCACCAGCCCCACAACCGGAGGGTTATGGGAGACCCAGTACTTC	CATSPTTGGLWETQYF
TRBV6-2/TRBV6-3	.	.	TRBJ2-7	TGTGCCAGCAGTTACTCGCCCCAGGGTGACGAGCAGTACTTC	CASSYSPQGDEQYF
TRBV29-1	.	TRBD2	TRBJ2-1	TGCAGCGTGGCCGGGACTAGCTGGGTAACGGCACAGTTCTTC	CSVAGTSWVTAQFF
TRBV3-1/TRBV3-2	.	.	TRBJ2-2	TGTGCCAGCAGCCAAGTCCTCCTAAAAAGAGGCAGCGGGGAGCTGTTTTTT	CASSQVLLKRGSGELFF
TRBV29-1	.	TRBD1	TRBJ1-2	TGCAGCGTAGGACAGGGGGCGGAAGGCTACACCTTC	CSVGQGAEGYTF
TRBV19	.	TRBD1	TRBJ1-2	TGTGCCAGTGCTGACAGGGCCTATGGCTACACCTTC	CASADRAYGYTF
TRBV7-2	few	.	TRBJ1-1	TGTGCCAGCAGCTTAGATCCGGGGAACACTGAAGCTTTCTTT	CASSLDPGNTEAFF
TRBV7-3	.	TRBD2	TRBJ2-1	TGTGCCAGCAGCTCCCTCCGGGGGGATTACAATGAGCAGTTCTTC	CASSSLRGDYNEQFF
TRBV19	.	.	TRBJ1-5	TGTGCCAGTAGTATGCTAGGGGCCAGCAATCAGCCCCAGCATTTT	CASSMLGASNQPQHF
TRBV11-2	once	TRBD2	TRBJ2-7	TGTGCCAGCAGCCGCGGGGGTGGGAGCTACGAGCAGTACTTC	CASSRGGGSYEQYF
TRBV19	.	TRBD1	TRBJ2-7	TGTGCCAGTAGTGGCACCGGGACAGGCGCCTACGAGCAGTACTTC	CASSGTGTGAYEQYF
TRBV18	many	.	TRBJ2-2	TGTGCCAGCTCACCACGGCGGAATGAAAACACCGGGGAGCTGTTTTTT	CASSPRRNENTGELFF
TRBV4-1	.	TRBD2	TRBJ2-7	TGCGCCAGCAGCCAAGCTGGGACTAGAGGCTACGAGCAGTACTTC	CASSQAGTRGYEQYF
TRBV7-8	.	TRBD1	TRBJ2-6	TGTGCCAGCAGCTGGGGGACAGCTCGCTCTGGGGCCAACGTCCTGACTTTC	CASSWGTARSGANVLTF
TRBV7-9	.	TRBD1	TRBJ2-3	TGTGCCACCACTGGGACAGGGAGCACAGATACGCAGTATTTT	CATTGTGSTDTQYF